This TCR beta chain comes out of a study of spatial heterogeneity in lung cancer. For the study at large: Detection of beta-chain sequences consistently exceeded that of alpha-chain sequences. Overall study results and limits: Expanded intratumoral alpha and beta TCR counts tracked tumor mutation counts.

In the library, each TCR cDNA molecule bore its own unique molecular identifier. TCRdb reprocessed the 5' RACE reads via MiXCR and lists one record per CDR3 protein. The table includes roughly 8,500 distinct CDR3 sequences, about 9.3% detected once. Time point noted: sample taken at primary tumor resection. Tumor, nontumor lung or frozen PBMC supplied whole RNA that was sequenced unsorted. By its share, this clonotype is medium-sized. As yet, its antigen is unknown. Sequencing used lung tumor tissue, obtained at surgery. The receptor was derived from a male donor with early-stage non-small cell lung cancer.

The CDR3, as DNA: TGTGCCAGCAGCTCCGACGGAAAGGCCTACGAGCAGTACTTC. Translation: CASSSDGKAYEQYF. This chain connects TRBV7-2 to TRBJ2-7, with D unresolved. CDR3 length: 14 residues. Trimming took off 4 bases at V and 2 bases at J, with 12 bases between the two ends. Looked up from germline, CDR1 is SGHTA and CDR2 is FQGNSA. The full variable domain, in which reference TRBV7-2 and TRBJ2-7 provide the parts outside the CDR3, is GAGVSQSPSNKVTEKGKDVELRCDPISGHTALYWYRQSLGQGLEFLIYFQGNSAPDKSGLPSDRFSAERTGGSVSTLTIQRTQQEDSAVYLCASSSDGKAYEQYFGPGTRLTVT.